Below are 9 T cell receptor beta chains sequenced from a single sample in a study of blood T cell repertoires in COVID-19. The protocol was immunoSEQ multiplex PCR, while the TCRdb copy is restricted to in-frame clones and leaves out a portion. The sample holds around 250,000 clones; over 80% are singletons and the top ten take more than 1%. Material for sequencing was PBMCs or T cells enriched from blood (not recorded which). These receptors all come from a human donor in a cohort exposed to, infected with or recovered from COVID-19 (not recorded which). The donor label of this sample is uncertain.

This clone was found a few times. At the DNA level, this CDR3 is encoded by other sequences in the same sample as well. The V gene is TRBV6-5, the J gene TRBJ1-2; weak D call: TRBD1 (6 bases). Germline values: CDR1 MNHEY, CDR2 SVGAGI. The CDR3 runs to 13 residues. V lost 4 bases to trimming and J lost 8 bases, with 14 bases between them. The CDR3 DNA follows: TGTGCCAGCAGTTTACAGGGAGCGGGGGGCTACACCTTC. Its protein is CASSLQGAGGYTF.

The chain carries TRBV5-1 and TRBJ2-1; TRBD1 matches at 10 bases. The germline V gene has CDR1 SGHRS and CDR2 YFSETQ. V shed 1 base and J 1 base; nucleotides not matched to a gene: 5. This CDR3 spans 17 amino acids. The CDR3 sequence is CASSLIGQGVSYNEQFF. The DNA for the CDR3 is TGCGCCAGCAGCTTGATCGGACAGGGGGTATCCTACAATGAGCAGTTCTTC. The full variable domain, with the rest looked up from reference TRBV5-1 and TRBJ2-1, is KAGVTQTPRYLIKTRGQQVTLSCSPISGHRSVSWYQQTPGQGLQFLFEYFSETQRNKGNFPGRFSGRQFSNSRSEMNVSTLELGDSALYLCASSLIGQGVSYNEQFFGPGTRLTVL.

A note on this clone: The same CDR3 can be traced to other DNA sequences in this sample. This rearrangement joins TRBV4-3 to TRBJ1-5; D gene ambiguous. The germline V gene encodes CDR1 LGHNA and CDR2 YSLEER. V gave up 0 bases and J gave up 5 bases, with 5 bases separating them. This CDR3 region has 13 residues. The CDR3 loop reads CASSQDPDQPQHF. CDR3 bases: TGCGCCAGCAGCCAAGATCCAGATCAGCCCCAGCATTTT.

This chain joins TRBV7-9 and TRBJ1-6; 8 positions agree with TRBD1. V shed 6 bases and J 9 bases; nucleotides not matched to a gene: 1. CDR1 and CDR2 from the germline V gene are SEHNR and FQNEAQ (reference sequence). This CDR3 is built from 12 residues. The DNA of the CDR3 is TGTGCCAGCAGTGACAGGGGTTCACCCCTCCACTTT. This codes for CASSDRGSPLHF.

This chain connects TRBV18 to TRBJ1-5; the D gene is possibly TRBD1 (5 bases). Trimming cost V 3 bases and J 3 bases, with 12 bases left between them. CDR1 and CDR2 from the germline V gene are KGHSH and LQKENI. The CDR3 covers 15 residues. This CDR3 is CASSPSGRVNQPQHF. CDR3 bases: TGTGCCAGCTCACCTTCGGGCAGGGTCAATCAGCCCCAGCATTTT. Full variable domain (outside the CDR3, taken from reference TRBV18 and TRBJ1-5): NAGVMQNPRHLVRRRGQEARLRCSPMKGHSHVYWYRQLPEEGLKFMVYLQKENIIDESGMPKERFSAEFPKEGPSILRIQQVVRGDSAAYFCASSPSGRVNQPQHFGDGTRLSIL.

This CDR3 is CAIGGRVDQPQHF. Here the CDR3 DNA reads TGTGCCATCGGGGGCAGGGTCGATCAGCCCCAGCATTTT. The V gene is TRBV10-3, the J gene TRBJ1-5, with D possibly TRBD1 on 6 matching bases. The CDR3 spans 13 residues. Germline lookup yields CDR1 ENHRY and CDR2 SYGVKD. Trimming pared 8 bases from V and 5 bases from J, leaving 13 bases between.

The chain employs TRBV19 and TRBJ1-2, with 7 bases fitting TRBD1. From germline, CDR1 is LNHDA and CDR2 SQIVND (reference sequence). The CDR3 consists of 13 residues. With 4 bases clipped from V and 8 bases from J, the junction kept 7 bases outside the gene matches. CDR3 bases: TGTGCCAGTAGTAACAGACAGGGAAGGGGCTACACCTTC. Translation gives CASSNRQGRGYTF.

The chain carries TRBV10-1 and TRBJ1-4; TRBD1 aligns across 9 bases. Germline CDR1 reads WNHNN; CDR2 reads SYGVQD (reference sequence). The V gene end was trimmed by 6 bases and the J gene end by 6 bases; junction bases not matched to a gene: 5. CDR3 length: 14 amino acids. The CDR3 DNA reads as TGCGCCAGCAGCGCCGGGACAGGGTATGAAAAACTGTTTTTT. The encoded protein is CASSAGTGYEKLFF.

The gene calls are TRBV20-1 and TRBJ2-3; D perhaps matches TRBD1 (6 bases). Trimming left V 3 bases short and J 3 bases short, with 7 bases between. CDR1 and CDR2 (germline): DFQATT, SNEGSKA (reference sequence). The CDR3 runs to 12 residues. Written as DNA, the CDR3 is TGCAGTGCTAGTAGGGGGACAGATACGCAGTATTTT. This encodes CSASRGTDTQYF.